The 12 T cell receptor beta chains presented below share a single source sample, sequenced in a study of T cells after posttransplantation cyclophosphamide. TCRdb keeps only in-frame clones here, not all; method: immunoSEQ multiplex PCR. The sample contains 4,500 to 5,000 clones, around 82% of which appear only once. Treatment was busulfan-fludarabine conditioning, a marrow graft, and cyclophosphamide on days +3 and +4. The starting material was PBMCs, obtained 86 days after allogeneic stem cell transplant with posttransplant cyclophosphamide. The source is a male patient in his fifties or sixties who received an allogeneic stem cell transplant from an unrelated donor, was CMV-positive, and had acute GVHD only. Some T cells may be transferred from the graft donor.

The rearrangement uses TRBV7-9 and TRBJ1-4; no clear D. The germline gives CDR1 SEHNR, CDR2 FQNEAQ (reference sequence). This CDR3 spans 15 amino acids. V dropped 2 bases and J dropped 6 bases, with 13 bases sitting between them. This CDR3 is CASSLQFGFHEKLFF. As DNA, the CDR3 is TGTGCCAGCAGCTTACAGTTCGGGTTCCATGAAAAACTGTTTTTT. Using reference TRBV7-9 and TRBJ1-4 for the parts outside the CDR3, the full variable domain is DTGVSQNPRHKITKRGQNVTFRCDPISEHNRLYWYRQTLGQGPEFLTYFQNEAQLEKSRLLSDRFSAERPKGSFSTLEIQRTEQGDSAMYLCASSLQFGFHEKLFFGSGTQLSVL.

This chain links TRBV11-2 with TRBJ2-1, with TRBD2 matching over 8 bases. There are 15 residues in the CDR3. The V gene end was trimmed by 1 base and the J gene end by 7 bases; junction bases not matched to a gene: 6. Per germline, CDR1 SGHAT and CDR2 FQNNGV. The CDR3 DNA follows: TGTGCCAGCAGCTTAGGGAGCGGGGGATCTAATGAGCAGTTCTTC. Its translation: CASSLGSGGSNEQFF.

This chain joins TRBV6-6 and TRBJ1-2; possibly TRBD1 for D (6 bases). CDR3 length: 15 residues. Germline values: CDR1 MNHNY, CDR2 SVGAGI (reference sequence). The V end was cut by 6 bases, the J end by 8 bases, with 22 bases between. This chain's CDR3 is CASRLTTGRVWGYTF. CDR3 coding DNA: TGTGCCAGCAGACTTACGACAGGTCGGGTTTGGGGCTACACCTTC.

The chain recombines TRBV10-3 with TRBJ2-5, with 8 bases fitting TRBD2. Germline trimming cut 5 bases from V and 4 bases from J; bases unmatched to any gene: 15. The CDR3 consists of 17 residues. The germline CDR1 and CDR2 sequences are ENHRY and SYGVKD. CDR3 amino acids: CAISRGSFGGAGETQYF. CDR3 nucleotides: TGTGCCATCAGTCGAGGGTCCTTCGGGGGGGCGGGAGAGACCCAGTACTTC.

The rearrangement joins TRBV2 to TRBJ1-4; 7 bases are shared with TRBD1. V gave up 7 bases and J gave up 8 bases; unmatched junction bases: 7. Germline CDR1 SNHLY, CDR2 FYNNEI. The CDR3 is 13 amino acids. The DNA for the CDR3 is TGTGCCAGCAATAGGGGGCTATCGGAAAAACTGTTTTTT. Translated: CASNRGLSEKLFF.

The chain carries TRBV15 and TRBJ2-5, with a tentative D call TRBD2 (6 bases). The V gene's germline CDR1 is LNHNV and CDR2 YYDKDF (reference sequence). The V gene lost 3 bases and the J gene lost 4 bases, with 18 bases spanning the gap. This CDR3 comprises 16 residues. CDR3 in amino acids: CATSRGGLLGGETQYF. CDR3 nucleotide sequence: TGTGCCACCAGCAGGGGGGGACTCCTAGGAGGAGAGACCCAGTACTTC.

CDR3 sequence (DNA): TGTGCCAGCAGGCAGACTAGCGGGGATTCCTACGAGCAGTACTTC. Translated, it gives CASRQTSGDSYEQYF. The V and J genes are TRBV6-6 and TRBJ2-7; 11 nucleotides line up with TRBD2. Germline values: CDR1 MNHNY, CDR2 SVGAGI (reference sequence). V was pared by 6 bases and J by 1 base, with 5 bases of the junction left unmatched. The CDR3 totals 15 residues.

In its sample, this clone was seen once. The chain is built from TRBV12-5 and TRBJ1-1; D gene uncertain. CDR1 is LGHNT, CDR2 FRNRAP, per germline. Trimming took off 2 bases at V and 1 base at J, with 5 bases between the two ends. The CDR3 has 13 residues. The DNA of the CDR3 is TGTGCTAGTGGTTTGCAGGAGAACACTGAAGCTTTCTTT. Protein: CASGLQENTEAFF.

This rearrangement joins TRBV12-5 to TRBJ1-6, with D perhaps matching TRBD1 (5 bases). This CDR3 has 12 residues. Germline loops: CDR1 LGHNT, CDR2 FRNRAP. V was clipped by 9 bases and J by 8 bases, with 11 bases between them. Here the CDR3 DNA reads TGTGCTAGCGGCAGGGTCGATTCACCCCTCCACTTT. This sequence encodes CASGRVDSPLHF.

The sample holds one count of this clone. This CDR3 reads CSALAGSTYEQYF. The CDR3 DNA sequence: TGCAGCGCCCTAGCGGGAAGTACCTACGAGCAGTACTTC. The chain recombines TRBV29-1 with TRBJ2-7, with TRBD2 identical over 9 bases. The CDR3 has 13 residues. Per germline, CDR1 SQVTM and CDR2 ANQGSEA. Losses at the gene ends were 7 bases for V and 2 bases for J; bases not matched to a gene: 6.

The V call is TRBV5-6, the J call TRBJ1-1; 10 bases match TRBD1. The CDR3 runs 15 residues. Trimming at V came to 4 bases and at J to 5 bases, leaving 8 bases not matched to a gene. Germline values: CDR1 SGHDT, CDR2 YYEEEE. The CDR3 DNA is TGTGCCAGCAGCCGTGACAGGGGGCGCTTTACTGAAGCTTTCTTT. This codes for CASSRDRGRFTEAFF.

The chain carries TRBV30 and TRBJ2-1; a possible D gene is TRBD2 (5 bases). The CDR3 extends over 15 amino acids. V was pared by 2 bases and J by 4 bases, with 15 bases between. In germline, CDR1 is GTSNPN, CDR2 SVGIG (reference sequence). In DNA, the CDR3 is TGTGCCTGGAGTATTGGTAGCGCCCTATACAATGAGCAGTTCTTC. Encoded protein: CAWSIGSALYNEQFF. Full variable domain (remainder filled in from reference TRBV30 and TRBJ2-1): SQTIHQWPATLVQPVGSPLSLECTVEGTSNPNLYWYRQAAGRGLQLLFYSVGIGQISSEVPQNLSASRPQDRQFILSSKKLLLSDSGFYLCAWSIGSALYNEQFFGPGTRLTVL.